What follows are 22 T cell receptor beta chains derived from one specimen sequenced in a study of blood T cell repertoires in COVID-19 (dated by TCRdb to about 2020). To prepare the library, the immunoSEQ multiplex PCR assay was applied. This is the immuneACCESS table as TCRdb keeps it, with only in-frame sequences that have V and J called. A part of the clones is gone; compared with another copy, unresolved V genes explain less than half, and the rest is unexplained. The sample records 300,000 to 400,000 clones, approximately 91% of which are singletons. The ten largest clones represent approximately 5.2% of the sample. Material for sequencing was PBMCs or T cells enriched from blood (not recorded which). The receptors here all came from a man aged 60 to 69 who had recovered from COVID-19.

J is TRBJ2-7 and V is TRBV11-1, with 10 bases fitting TRBD2. V trimming: 0 bases; J trimming: 2 bases; junction bases outside the gene matches: 4. The CDR3 has 16 amino acids. Germline CDR1 SGHAT, CDR2 FQDESV (reference sequence). CDR3 loop: CASSLAGTSVPYEQYF. The DNA for the CDR3 is TGTGCCAGCAGCTTAGCCGGGACTAGCGTTCCCTACGAGCAGTACTTC.

V and J are TRBV5-8 and TRBJ2-7, with 9 positions matching TRBD1. Per germline, CDR1 SGHTS and CDR2 YDEGEE. CDR3 length equals 16 residues. The V and J ends lost 0 bases and 1 base, in that order; junction bases with no gene match: 5. CDR3 DNA sequence: TGTGCCAGCAGCTTGGTCTCGGGACAGGGTTCCTACGAGCAGTACTTC. This sequence encodes CASSLVSGQGSYEQYF. Together with reference TRBV5-8 and TRBJ2-7, the CDR3 gives the full variable domain: EAGVTQSPTHLIKTRGQQATLRCSPISGHTSVYWYQQALGLGLQFLLWYDEGEERNRGNFPPRFSGRQFPNYSSELNVNALELEDSALYLCASSLVSGQGSYEQYFGPGTRLTVT.

The CDR3 DNA follows: TGTGCCAGCAGTCGGAACCGGGACAGCACTGAAGCTTTCTTT. As protein: CASSRNRDSTEAFF. The gene calls are TRBV7-9 and TRBJ1-1, with TRBD1 identical over 7 bases. V was pared by 6 bases and J by 4 bases, with 8 bases of the junction left unmatched. From germline, CDR1 is SEHNR and CDR2 FQNEAQ (reference sequence). The CDR3 sequence is 14 residues long.

The chain employs TRBV4-2 and TRBJ2-7; D ambiguous. In germline, CDR1 is LGHNA, CDR2 YNFKEQ. This CDR3 comprises 16 residues. With 1 base removed from V and 1 base from J, the gap between germline ends came to 14 bases. Written as DNA, the CDR3 is TGTGCCAGCAGCCAAGGAATTTTGCAGTCGTCCTACGAGCAGTACTTC. Its protein product is CASSQGILQSSYEQYF.

The chain uses TRBV2 and TRBJ2-3; tentatively, D is TRBD1 (5 bases). The CDR3 is 14 amino acids. V was trimmed by 3 bases and J by 4 bases, leaving 11 bases between them. The V gene's germline CDR1 is SNHLY and CDR2 FYNNEI. The CDR3 coding sequence is TGTGCCAGCAGTGAGGACACCAGGGCAGATACGCAGTATTTT. This encodes CASSEDTRADTQYF.

The chain's CDR3 is CATSDFGRGGSYEQYF. CDR3 coding DNA: TGTGCCACCAGTGATTTCGGCAGGGGTGGAAGTTACGAGCAGTACTTC. The V and J genes are TRBV24-1 and TRBJ2-7, with D perhaps matching TRBD1 (6 bases). Germline CDR1 reads KGHDR; CDR2 reads SFDVKD. This CDR3 region has 16 residues. V was shortened by 1 base and J by 4 bases, with 16 bases between the two germline ends.

The chain joins TRBV28 to TRBJ2-5, with D perhaps TRBD2 (7 bases). This CDR3 is built from 15 residues. Deletions cut 2 bases from V and 1 base from J, with 11 bases between. Per germline, CDR1 MDHEN and CDR2 SYDVKM. This chain's CDR3 is CASSLGGGIQETQYF. For the CDR3, the DNA is TGTGCCAGCAGTTTAGGGGGGGGCATCCAAGAGACCCAGTACTTC.

This chain links TRBV18 with TRBJ2-2; D may be TRBD1 (6 bases). CDR1 and CDR2 from the germline V gene are KGHSH and LQKENI. CDR3 length: 15 amino acids. The V end was cut by 1 base, the J end by 2 bases, with 8 bases between. This chain's CDR3 is CASSPQGTNTGELFF. In DNA form, the CDR3 reads TGTGCCAGCTCACCACAGGGGACAAACACCGGGGAGCTGTTTTTT.

V and J are TRBV9 and TRBJ1-1; D is unclear. Trimming took 1 base from V and 5 from J, leaving 9 bases between them. This CDR3 spans 13 amino acids. CDR1 is SGDLS and CDR2 is YYNGEE in the germline V gene. The CDR3 region has the DNA TGTGCCAGCAGCGTAAGGCTCGGGACTGAAGCTTTCTTT. Protein product: CASSVRLGTEAFF.

For this clone: In the same sample, other DNA sequences code for this CDR3. CDR3 sequence reads: CASSLEGDSYNEQFF. The CDR3 nucleotides read TGCGCCAGCAGCTTGGAAGGGGACTCCTACAATGAGCAGTTCTTC. This rearrangement joins TRBV5-1 to TRBJ2-1, with D possibly matching TRBD1 (5 bases). CDR1 SGHRS and CDR2 YFSETQ come from the germline V gene. V dropped 0 bases and J dropped 0 bases, with 7 bases sitting between them. There are 15 residues in the CDR3. Together with reference TRBV5-1 and TRBJ2-1, the CDR3 gives the full variable domain: KAGVTQTPRYLIKTRGQQVTLSCSPISGHRSVSWYQQTPGQGLQFLFEYFSETQRNKGNFPGRFSGRQFSNSRSEMNVSTLELGDSALYLCASSLEGDSYNEQFFGPGTRLTVL.

The V gene is TRBV6-5, the J gene TRBJ1-5; a weak D match, TRBD1 (5 bases). Deletions cut 7 bases from V and 0 bases from J, with 7 bases between. The CDR3 loop spans 13 amino acids. Per the germline V gene, CDR1 is MNHEY and CDR2 is SVGAGI. The CDR3 is CASTGNSNQPQHF. CDR3 nucleotide sequence: TGTGCCAGCACAGGGAATAGCAATCAGCCCCAGCATTTT.

The rearrangement uses TRBV30 and TRBJ1-5; D not certain. The germline V and J ends were trimmed by 1 base and 3 bases, with 13 bases remaining between them. The CDR3 extends over 15 amino acids. The germline gives CDR1 GTSNPN, CDR2 SVGIG (reference sequence). In DNA, the CDR3 is TGTGCCTGGAGTGGGTCTGAGGTCTACAATCAGCCCCAGCATTTT. It is translated as CAWSGSEVYNQPQHF.

The chain joins TRBV7-3 to TRBJ2-3; a weak D match, TRBD2 (6 bases). This CDR3 comprises 15 residues. From germline, CDR1 is SGHTA and CDR2 FQGTGA. Trimming shortened V by 1 base and J by 3 bases, and 11 bases separated the two germline ends. The CDR3 loop reads CASSLNRGLTDTQYF. CDR3 nucleotide sequence: TGTGCCAGCAGCTTAAATCGGGGGTTGACAGATACGCAGTATTTT.

This clone was seen more than once but under ten times. V usage is TRBV28 and J usage is TRBJ2-1, with 7 bases matching TRBD2. The J segment lost 1 base and the V segment lost 8 bases, leaving 11 bases of the junction unmatched. The CDR3 has 16 amino acids. Germline CDR1 and CDR2: MDHEN and SYDVKM. The CDR3 DNA reads as TGTGCCAGCGTCCCTGGCGGGGGAGCGTCCTACAATGAGCAGTTCTTC. This codes for CASVPGGGASYNEQFF.

The gene calls are TRBV5-1 and TRBJ1-1, with 9 bases fitting TRBD1. The trim removed 2 bases at V and 4 bases at J, leaving 6 bases unmatched. This CDR3 has 15 amino acids. Germline values: CDR1 SGHRS, CDR2 YFSETQ. CDR3 DNA: TGCGCCAGCAGCTTTACAGGGGGCTTTTTCACTGAAGCTTTCTTT. Its protein product is CASSFTGGFFTEAFF.

The chain couples TRBV24-1 to TRBJ2-3; 11 bases map to TRBD1. The V gene's germline CDR1 is KGHDR and CDR2 SFDVKD. The V and J ends lost 0 bases and 5 bases, in that order; junction bases with no gene match: 9. The CDR3 extends over 18 amino acids. CDR3 loop: CATSDLGRTGGVGDTQYF. The DNA for the CDR3 is TGTGCCACCAGTGATTTGGGGCGGACAGGGGGCGTGGGAGATACGCAGTATTTT.

V and J are TRBV6-5 and TRBJ1-1; TRBD1 agrees at 8 bases. Germline trimming cut 6 bases from V and 4 bases from J; bases unmatched to any gene: 10. The CDR3 extends over 15 amino acids. Germline V lookup: CDR1 MNHEY, CDR2 SVGAGI. The CDR3 loop is CASRPPRGRVTEAFF. The CDR3 nucleotides read TGTGCCAGCAGACCACCCAGGGGGCGCGTCACTGAAGCTTTCTTT.

This clone was seen a few times. The rearrangement joins TRBV2 to TRBJ2-7, with TRBD1 matching 8 bases. CDR1 and CDR2 from the germline V gene are SNHLY and FYNNEI. The V gene end was trimmed by 5 bases and the J gene end by 1 base; junction bases not matched to a gene: 7. The CDR3 consists of 15 residues. The CDR3 reads CASSRDRGASYEQYF. The DNA for the CDR3 is TGTGCCAGCAGTCGCGACAGGGGAGCTTCCTACGAGCAGTACTTC.

The chain links TRBV6-4 to TRBJ1-1; tentative D call: TRBD1 (5 bases). The V end lost 4 bases, the J end lost 13 bases, and 19 bases lay between the germline ends. This CDR3 has 13 amino acids. Germline assignment: CDR1 MRHNA and CDR2 SNTAGT. CDR3 loop: CASSGPGRGVGFF. The CDR3, as DNA: TGTGCCAGCAGTGGCCCCGGGAGAGGGGTTGGTTTCTTT.

The J gene is TRBJ1-1, the V gene TRBV11-1, with D perhaps TRBD1 (5 bases). The germline gives CDR1 SGHAT, CDR2 FQDESV (reference sequence). This CDR3 is built from 14 residues. Trimming cost V 1 base and J 3 bases, with 9 bases left between them. Here the CDR3 DNA reads TGTGCCAGCAGCTTAGGCCGGGACTACACTGAAGCTTTCTTT. This encodes CASSLGRDYTEAFF. The full variable domain, its missing parts supplied by reference TRBV11-1 and TRBJ1-1, is EAEVAQSPRYKITEKSQAVAFWCDPISGHATLYWYRQILGQGPELLVQFQDESVVDDSQLPKDRFSAERLKGVDSTLKIQPAELGDSAMYLCASSLGRDYTEAFFGQGTRLTVV.

The rearrangement links TRBV12-3 or TRBV12-4 to TRBJ1-2; D gene unclear. Trimming took 2 bases from V and 4 from J, leaving 5 bases between them. The CDR3 runs to 12 residues. CDR3 amino acids: CASSLSLYGYTF. CDR3 DNA sequence: TGTGCCAGCAGTTTATCTCTCTATGGCTACACCTTC.

Written as DNA, the CDR3 is TGTGCCAGCAGCCTAGGGACAGGGGGCAACGAGCAGTACTTC. Translated: CASSLGTGGNEQYF. The V gene is TRBV9, the J gene TRBJ2-7, with 12 bases that match TRBD1. The CDR3 is made up of 14 amino acids. Germline V CDR1 and CDR2: SGDLS, YYNGEE. After removal of 4 bases from V and 5 bases from J, the junction contained 4 bases not matched to a gene. Using reference TRBV9 and TRBJ2-7 for the parts outside the CDR3, the full variable domain is DSGVTQTPKHLITATGQRVTLRCSPRSGDLSVYWYQQSLDQGLQFLIQYYNGEERAKGNILERFSAQQFPDLHSELNLSSLELGDSALYFCASSLGTGGNEQYFGPGTRLTVT.